The entry that follows covers one T cell receptor (beta chain) sequence. The sample comes from a study of blood T cell repertoires in COVID-19. Study background: The study drew acute and convalescent COVID-19 samples from the United States, Italy and Spain. The cDNA or gDNA used as material had been derived from T cells, B-cell-depleted T cells, or PBMCs.

Per the study methods: Estimates of nucleated cell counts were drawn from the amplification of reference gene primers. Sequenced by immunoSEQ multiplex PCR; TCRdb stores in-frame clones only, minus some. The V and J calls and clone size are taken from that table; D and trimming were inferred from the DNA. Among 65,000 to 80,000 clones listed, approximately 82% were seen once. Germline V CDR1 and CDR2: LGHDT, YNNKEL (reference sequence). The CDR3 totals 15 residues. Trimming left V 4 bases short and J 2 bases short, with 12 bases between. This TCR was recovered from a human donor in a cohort sampled during active COVID-19. The rearrangement joins TRBV3-1 (or the pseudogene TRBV3-2) to TRBJ1-5; a weak D match, TRBD1 (5 bases). The specimen sequenced was peripheral blood. Written as DNA, the CDR3 is TGTGCCAGCAGCCTAGGGGTCAGGGGCAATCAGCCCCAGCATTTT. It yields the protein CASSLGVRGNQPQHF.